Each of the 27 T cell receptor beta chains below was sequenced from the same sample in a study of blood T cell repertoires in COVID-19. This table comes from immunoSEQ multiplex PCR, and its TCRdb copy is limited to in-frame clones, with some not included. The repertoire has 88,000 or so clones, about 85% of them found once; the top ten carry 4.4%. The sample consisted of peripheral blood. These receptors all stem from a man in his sixties with acute or convalescent COVID-19.

The chain carries TRBV12-5 and TRBJ2-1, with 7 bases matching TRBD2. V was clipped by 6 bases and J by 9 bases; unmatched bases: 14. The CDR3 totals 15 residues. CDR1 and CDR2 from the germline V gene are LGHNT and FRNRAP. CDR3 coding DNA: TGTGCTAGTGGCCGGGACTACAGCGCAACCAGTGAGCAGTTCTTC. Translated, it gives CASGRDYSATSEQFF.

The chain links TRBV12-3 or TRBV12-4 to TRBJ1-1; a weak D match, TRBD1 (5 bases). V was trimmed by 1 base and J by 9 bases, leaving 6 bases between them. The CDR3 is 11 residues long. The DNA of the CDR3 is TGTGCCAGCAGTTTAGGACAGAAAGCTTTCTTT. This gives the protein CASSLGQKAFF.

Regarding this clone: The germline gene is not matched at one end of the junction; a read error may be the cause. V and J are TRBV10-3 and TRBJ2-6; D is unresolved. The CDR3 contains 16 residues. Germline lookup yields CDR1 ENHRY and CDR2 SYGVKD. CDR3 coding DNA: TGTGCCATCAGCGAGTCTGGAGCCTCTGGGGCCAACGTCCTGACTTTC. Translation: CAISESGASGANVLTF.

This chain links TRBV5-5 with TRBJ2-5, with 9 bases identical to TRBD1. This CDR3 comprises 13 residues. J gave up 3 bases and V 4 bases, and 1 base lay outside the gene matches. Germline assignment: CDR1 SGHKS and CDR2 YYEKEE (reference sequence). The CDR3, as DNA: TGTGCCAGCAGCCGGACAGGGGAAGAGACCCAGTACTTC. It yields the protein CASSRTGEETQYF.

The chain joins TRBV5-5 to TRBJ2-5; maybe TRBD1 (6 bases). V was pared by 5 bases and J by 2 bases, with 16 bases between. This CDR3 comprises 15 residues. CDR1 is SGHKS, CDR2 YYEKEE, per germline (reference sequence). The CDR3: CASSRSGALQETQYF. CDR3 in DNA: TGTGCCAGCAGTCGTTCAGGGGCCTTACAAGAGACCCAGTACTTC.

This clone was detected many times. It is unclear where the CDR3 begins or ends on the DNA, so no DNA is shown, and the CDR3 is as TCRdb lists it. This chain's CDR3 is CASSSSGGHYGYTF. This chain uses TRBV6-6 with TRBJ1-2. CDR1 and CDR2 from the germline V gene are MNHNY and SVGAGI (reference sequence). Termini included, the CDR3 measures 14 amino acids.

The table lists this clone with a few counts. The V gene is TRBV7-2, the J gene TRBJ1-1; D is undetermined. CDR3 length: 13 residues. The germline V gene encodes CDR1 SGHTA and CDR2 FQGNSA. V was shortened by 5 bases and J by 4 bases, with 11 bases between the two germline ends. As DNA, the CDR3 is TGTGCCAGCAGCCCTAGGACTGGCACTGAAGCTTTCTTT. Protein: CASSPRTGTEAFF.

The rearrangement uses TRBV4-3 and TRBJ1-6; 7 bases align to TRBD1. V lost 3 bases to trimming and J lost 3 bases; unmatched junction nucleotides: 5. Per germline, CDR1 LGHNA and CDR2 YSLEER. The CDR3 has 16 residues. CDR3 DNA sequence: TGCGCCAGCAGCCATCGGGACAGTTACTATAATTCACCCCTCCACTTT. Translation: CASSHRDSYYNSPLHF.

In this sample, this clone turned up a few times. This chain uses TRBV6-5 with TRBJ1-5, with D possibly being TRBD1 (6 bases). CDR1 MNHEY and CDR2 SVGAGI come from the germline V gene. The CDR3 sequence is 14 residues long. Trimming removed 2 bases from V and 7 bases from J, with 12 bases in between. The CDR3 reads CASSYVGTGQPQHF. The CDR3 region has the DNA TGTGCCAGCAGTTACGTGGGAACAGGGCAGCCCCAGCATTTT.

The gene calls are TRBV4-3 and TRBJ2-2, with D uncertain. Germline CDR1 is LGHNA and CDR2 is YSLEER. V was trimmed by 0 bases and J by 3 bases, leaving 11 bases between them. The CDR3 covers 16 residues. This CDR3 reads CASSQDLGGYTGELFF. DNA for the CDR3: TGCGCCAGCAGCCAAGATCTTGGCGGATACACCGGGGAGCTGTTTTTT.

This chain links TRBV9 with TRBJ2-1, with a possible D match to TRBD2 (6 bases). The germline V and J ends were trimmed by 0 bases and 2 bases, with 6 bases remaining between them. The CDR3 sequence is 14 residues long. The germline V gene encodes CDR1 SGDLS and CDR2 YYNGEE. The CDR3 region is CASSVAGAYNEQFF. DNA of the CDR3: TGTGCCAGCAGCGTAGCGGGAGCCTACAATGAGCAGTTCTTC.

This sequence joins TRBV6-2 or TRBV6-3 and TRBJ2-2, with 8 bases lining up with TRBD1. The V gene's germline CDR1 is MNHEY and CDR2 SVGEGT. The CDR3 extends over 17 amino acids. Trimming took 2 bases from V and 6 from J; bases not matched to a gene: 11. CDR3 DNA: TGTGCCAGCAGTTACCCCCAGGGGGCAGGGGTGCCCGGGGAGCTGTTTTTT. Translating gives CASSYPQGAGVPGELFF.

This chain links TRBV5-1 with TRBJ2-2; possible D gene TRBD2, 5 bases. V was clipped by 0 bases and J by 7 bases, with 13 bases between them. The CDR3 contains 15 residues. Germline V gene data show CDR1 as SGHRS and CDR2 as YFSETQ. The CDR3 DNA reads as TGCGCCAGCAGCTTGGGCGGAGGCAACGGCGGGGAGCTGTTTTTT. Translation: CASSLGGGNGGELFF.

The rearrangement uses TRBV7-9 and TRBJ1-3, with TRBD1 as a possible D gene (5 bases). Germline V gene sequence: CDR1 SEHNR, CDR2 FQNEAQ (reference sequence). This CDR3 comprises 16 residues. Trimming removed 2 bases at V and 5 bases at J, with 16 bases between. CDR3 amino acids: CASSLSLGQGRNTIYF. CDR3 DNA sequence: TGTGCCAGCAGCTTATCCCTCGGGCAGGGCCGAAACACCATATATTTT.

The V call is TRBV4-3, the J call TRBJ2-3, with TRBD2 as a possible D gene (6 bases). V dropped 3 bases and J dropped 9 bases, with 13 bases sitting between them. The CDR3 sequence is 13 residues long. The germline V gene has CDR1 LGHNA and CDR2 YSLEER. CDR3 sequence reads: CASSQATSMTQYF. The CDR3, as DNA: TGCGCCAGCAGCCAGGCGACTAGTATGACGCAGTATTTT.

J is TRBJ1-1 and V is TRBV28, with a possible D match to TRBD1 (5 bases). V gave up 4 bases and J gave up 1 base, with 7 bases separating them. From germline, CDR1 is MDHEN and CDR2 SYDVKM. The CDR3 runs 13 residues. Written as DNA, the CDR3 is TGTGCCAGCAGTTCGGGGGGGAACACTGAAGCTTTCTTT. Translation: CASSSGGNTEAFF.

V is TRBV6-5 and J is TRBJ2-1, with D perhaps TRBD2 (5 bases). CDR3 length equals 14 residues. The germline V gene has CDR1 MNHEY and CDR2 SVGAGI. V was shortened by 6 bases and J by 7 bases, with 16 bases between the two germline ends. CDR3 protein: CASSPVKRKNEQFF. CDR3 in DNA: TGTGCCAGCAGCCCCGTAAAGCGGAAGAATGAGCAGTTCTTC.

V usage is TRBV29-1 and J usage is TRBJ2-7; TRBD1 aligns across 7 bases. Germline V gene sequence: CDR1 SQVTM, CDR2 ANQGSEA. V lost 4 bases and J lost 4; bases outside the gene matches: 16. The CDR3 spans 16 residues. DNA of the CDR3: TGCAGCGTTGTTGGCCAGGGGGAGACAGTGGGGTACGAGCAGTACTTC. It translates to CSVVGQGETVGYEQYF.

This clone was recorded once. For the CDR3, the DNA is TGTGCCACCACCACGGGGGTCCCTGAGCAGTTCTTC. Translated: CATTTGVPEQFF. The chain joins TRBV12-3 or TRBV12-4 to TRBJ2-1; TRBD2 is a possible D gene (6 bases). The V and J ends lost 10 bases and 9 bases respectively, with 16 bases between them. The CDR3 has 12 amino acids.

V usage is TRBV5-1 and J usage is TRBJ1-6; D may be TRBD1 (5 bases). The CDR3 extends over 15 amino acids. Germline-derived CDR1 and CDR2 are SGHRS and YFSETQ. Trimming removed 4 bases from V and 5 bases from J, with 13 bases in between. CDR3 DNA sequence: TGCGCCAGCAGCCGGGGGGACGGGGATAATTCACCCCTCCACTTT. Translation: CASSRGDGDNSPLHF.

V usage is TRBV7-2 and J usage is TRBJ1-4; a possible D gene is TRBD1 (6 bases). CDR1 is SGHTA, CDR2 FQGNSA, per germline. Trimming shortened V by 3 bases and J by 8 bases, and 10 bases separated the two germline ends. The CDR3 covers 13 residues. The CDR3 DNA follows: TGTGCCAGCAGCTTCAGGGGTGGGGAAAAACTGTTTTTT. Amino acid sequence: CASSFRGGEKLFF.

The sample holds one count of this clone. The genes are TRBV7-9 and TRBJ2-7; D unresolved. V dropped 5 bases and J dropped 6 bases, with 11 bases sitting between them. The CDR3 is 12 amino acids. Germline CDR1 and CDR2: SEHNR and FQNEAQ (reference sequence). CDR3 sequence (DNA): TGTGCCAGCAGCATACAGTCCGGCGAGCAGTACTTC. Its protein product is CASSIQSGEQYF.

The chain combines TRBV24-1 with TRBJ2-5; TRBD1 matches 12 bases. Per the germline V gene, CDR1 is KGHDR and CDR2 is SFDVKD. With 4 bases clipped from V and 5 bases from J, the junction kept 7 bases outside the gene matches. CDR3 length equals 16 residues. The CDR3 nucleotides are TGTGCCACCAGTGACCCCGGGACAGGGGGCAGGGAGACCCAGTACTTC. It translates to CATSDPGTGGRETQYF.

The chain recombines TRBV5-4 with TRBJ1-1; 7 bases agree with TRBD1. Trimming removed 4 bases from V and 1 base from J; junction bases left unmatched: 1. Germline V gene lookup returns CDR1 SGHNT and CDR2 YYREEE (reference sequence). The CDR3 extends over 13 amino acids. DNA for the CDR3: TGTGCCAGCAGCAGGACAGGGAACACTGAAGCTTTCTTT. Encoded protein: CASSRTGNTEAFF.

The chain combines TRBV11-2 with TRBJ2-7, with D perhaps TRBD2 (5 bases). The CDR3 is 16 amino acids. V gave up 2 bases and J gave up 3 bases, with 17 bases separating them. The germline V gene has CDR1 SGHAT and CDR2 FQNNGV. The CDR3 sequence: CASSLRGGGLRYEQYF. The CDR3 region has the DNA TGTGCCAGCAGCTTACGGGGTGGCGGCCTACGCTACGAGCAGTACTTC.

The J gene is TRBJ1-2, the V gene TRBV6-1, with 7 nucleotides matching TRBD1. The CDR3 contains 16 residues. Germline V gives CDR1 MNHNS, CDR2 SASEGT. V gave up 4 bases and J gave up 1 base; unmatched junction bases: 9. The CDR3 protein is CASSALGQNNNYGYTF. In nucleotides, the CDR3 is TGTGCCAGCAGTGCGTTGGGACAGAATAATAACTATGGCTACACCTTC.

The gene calls are TRBV3-1 (or the pseudogene TRBV3-2) and TRBJ2-7; 10 bases agree with TRBD1. The CDR3 contains 15 residues. Germline V CDR1 and CDR2: LGHDT, YNNKEL (reference sequence). V was pared by 6 bases and J by 1 base, with 6 bases of the junction left unmatched. The CDR3 DNA reads as TGTGCCAGCAGTCCGGGACAGGGGCCATCCTACGAGCAGTACTTC. Its protein product is CASSPGQGPSYEQYF.